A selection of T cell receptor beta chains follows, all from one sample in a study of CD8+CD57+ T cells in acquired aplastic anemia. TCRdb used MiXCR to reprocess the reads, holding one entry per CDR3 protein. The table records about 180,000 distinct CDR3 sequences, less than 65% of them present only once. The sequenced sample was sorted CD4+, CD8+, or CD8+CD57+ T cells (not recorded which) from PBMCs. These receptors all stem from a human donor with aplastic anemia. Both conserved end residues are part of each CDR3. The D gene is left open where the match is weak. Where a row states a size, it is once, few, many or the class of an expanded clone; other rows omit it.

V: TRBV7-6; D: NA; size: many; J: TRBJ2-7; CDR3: CASSSSRDNSYEQYF; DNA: TGTGCCAGCAGCTCCTCCCGGGACAACTCCTACGAGCAGTACTTC
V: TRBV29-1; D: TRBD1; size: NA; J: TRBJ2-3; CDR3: CSVDEGGASDTQYF; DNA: TGCAGCGTTGATGAAGGGGGCGCATCAGATACGCAGTATTTT
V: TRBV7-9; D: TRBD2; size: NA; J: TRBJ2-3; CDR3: CASSARTSADTQYF; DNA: TGTGCCAGCAGCGCCAGGACTAGCGCCGATACGCAGTATTTT
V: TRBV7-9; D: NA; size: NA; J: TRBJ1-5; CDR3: CAIGNREGQPQHF; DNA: TGTGCCATAGGGAACAGGGAGGGACAGCCCCAGCATTTT
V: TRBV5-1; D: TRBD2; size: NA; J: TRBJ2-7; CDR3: CASSPSPGLAGEQYF; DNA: TGCGCCAGCAGCCCGTCGCCGGGACTAGCGGGAGAGCAGTACTTC
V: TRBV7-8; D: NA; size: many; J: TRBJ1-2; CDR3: CASSSGAIYGYTF; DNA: TGTGCCAGCAGCTCGGGGGCTATCTATGGCTACACCTTC
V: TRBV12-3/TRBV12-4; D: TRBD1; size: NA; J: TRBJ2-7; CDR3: CASRPNPGQGREEQYF; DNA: TGTGCCAGCAGGCCGAACCCGGGACAGGGGCGCGAGGAGCAGTACTTC
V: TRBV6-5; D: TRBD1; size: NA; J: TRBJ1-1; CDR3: CASSLRTGTTEAFF; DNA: TGTGCCAGCAGCCTCCGGACAGGGACGACTGAAGCTTTCTTT
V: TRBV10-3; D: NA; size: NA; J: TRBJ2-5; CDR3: CAISEGEETQYF; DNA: TGTGCCATCAGTGAGGGTGAAGAGACCCAGTACTTC
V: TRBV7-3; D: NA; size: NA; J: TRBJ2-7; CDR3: CASSFGRNYEQYF; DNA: TGTGCCAGCAGCTTCGGACGGAACTACGAGCAGTACTTC
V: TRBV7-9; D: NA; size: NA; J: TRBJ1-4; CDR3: CASSARDGEKLFF; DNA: TGTGCCAGCAGCGCCCGGGACGGCGAAAAACTGTTTTTT
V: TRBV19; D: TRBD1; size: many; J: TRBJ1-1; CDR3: CASSIGQGDMNTEAFF; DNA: TGTGCCAGTAGTATAGGCCAGGGGGACATGAACACTGAAGCTTTCTTT
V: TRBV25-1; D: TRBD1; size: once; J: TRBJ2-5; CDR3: CASSEHRGQETQYF; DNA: TGTGCCAGCAGTGAACACAGGGGGCAGGAGACCCAGTACTTC
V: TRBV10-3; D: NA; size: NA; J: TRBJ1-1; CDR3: CAVQREVGTEAFF; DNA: TGTGCCGTACAAAGGGAAGTTGGCACTGAAGCTTTCTTT
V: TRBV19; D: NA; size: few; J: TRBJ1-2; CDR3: CASRQGRTGGTF; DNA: TGTGCCAGTAGACAGGGCAGAACAGGCGGCACCTTC
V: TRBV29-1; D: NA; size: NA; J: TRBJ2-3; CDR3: CSVAQDSTDTQYF; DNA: TGCAGCGTGGCGCAGGATAGCACAGATACGCAGTATTTT
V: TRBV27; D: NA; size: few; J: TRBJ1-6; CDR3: CASSLAGNYNSPLHF; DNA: TGTGCCAGCAGTTTAGCAGGCAACTATAATTCACCCCTCCACTTT
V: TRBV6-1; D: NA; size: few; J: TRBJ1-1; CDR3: CASSELSSRPMNTEAFF; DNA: TGTGCCAGCAGTGAGTTATCCAGCCGTCCTATGAACACTGAAGCTTTCTTT
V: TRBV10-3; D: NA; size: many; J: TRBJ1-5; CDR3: CAISDPDGEGNQPQHF; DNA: TGTGCCATCAGTGACCCCGATGGGGAGGGCAATCAGCCCCAGCATTTT
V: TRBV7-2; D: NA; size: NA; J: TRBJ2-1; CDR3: CAVGGGNEQFF; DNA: TGTGCCGTAGGGGGAGGCAATGAGCAGTTCTTC
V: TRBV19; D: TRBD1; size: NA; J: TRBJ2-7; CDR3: CASSPWTGGRFYKQHF; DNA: TGTGCCAGCAGCCCCTGGACAGGGGGTAGGTTTTATAAGCAGCACTTC
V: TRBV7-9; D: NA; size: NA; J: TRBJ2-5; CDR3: CASSRAPGEMETQYF; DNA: TGTGCCAGCAGCCGAGCCCCCGGTGAGATGGAGACCCAGTACTTC
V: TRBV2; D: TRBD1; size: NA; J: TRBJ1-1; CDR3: CASSVTRTGANTEAFF; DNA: TGTGCCAGCAGTGTCACCCGGACAGGGGCGAACACTGAAGCTTTCTTT
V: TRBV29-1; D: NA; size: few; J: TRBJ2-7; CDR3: CSVDRIGHDEQYF; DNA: TGCAGCGTTGACCGGATAGGGCATGACGAGCAGTACTTC
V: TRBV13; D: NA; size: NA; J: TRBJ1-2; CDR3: CASSLGPRGANYGYTF; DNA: TGTGCCAGCAGCTTAGGCCCTCGGGGTGCCAACTATGGCTACACCTTC
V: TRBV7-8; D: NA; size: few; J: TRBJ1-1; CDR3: CASSSDQGLDTEAFF; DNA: TGTGCCAGCAGCTCAGACCAGGGGTTGGACACTGAAGCTTTCTTT